A single sample gave rise to the 14 T cell receptor beta chains below, sequenced in a study of T cells in Graves' hyperthyroidism and ophthalmopathy. Researchers took RNA transcripts and amplified the TCR beta CDR3 regions from them. First-round RT-PCR with HTBI primers amplified the TCR CDR3 region. TCRdb independently ran MiXCR on the multiplex PCR reads; one entry per CDR3 protein. This repertoire shows approximately 740,000 distinct CDR3 sequences, 13% to 15% found once; its top ten account for roughly 10%. The sequenced sample was blood. Source of these receptors: a woman under 30 with Graves' hyperthyroidism.

This chain links TRBV7-9 with TRBJ2-2, with 10 bases fitting TRBD2. There are 15 residues in the CDR3. The V gene end was trimmed by 2 bases and the J gene end by 6 bases; junction bases not matched to a gene: 3. In germline, CDR1 is SEHNR, CDR2 FQNEAQ (reference sequence). CDR3 nucleotide sequence: TGTGCCAGCAGCTTACTAGCGGGAGTTGCCGGGGAGCTGTTTTTT. Protein product: CASSLLAGVAGELFF.

V usage is TRBV7-8 and J usage is TRBJ2-5, with 8 positions matching TRBD2. CDR3 length: 15 amino acids. The germline V gene has CDR1 SGHVS and CDR2 FQNEAQ. With V trimmed by 1 base and J by 5 bases, 6 bases remained unmatched. This chain's CDR3 is CASSLGSGGPETQYF. Written as DNA, the CDR3 is TGTGCCAGCAGCTTAGGTTCGGGAGGGCCTGAGACCCAGTACTTC.

The chain carries TRBV6-1 and TRBJ1-5; 8 bases agree with TRBD1. The junction had 10 bases not matched to a gene; V was cut back by 5 bases and J by 4 bases. The germline V gene encodes CDR1 MNHNS and CDR2 SASEGT. This CDR3 has 16 amino acids. CDR3 sequence: CASSRTGRSLNQPQHF. The CDR3 nucleotides are TGTGCCAGCAGTCGGACAGGGCGCTCCTTAAATCAGCCCCAGCATTTT.

The CDR3 here is CASSALTGQYEQYF. The CDR3 DNA reads as TGTGCCAGCAGCGCCCTGACGGGGCAGTACGAGCAGTACTTC. The chain has TRBV7-8 and TRBJ2-7, with D possibly being TRBD1 or TRBD2 (5 bases each). The CDR3 contains 14 residues. CDR1 and CDR2 (germline): SGHVS, FQNEAQ. V lost 5 bases and J lost 4, with 15 bases in between.

The V gene is TRBV10-3, the J gene TRBJ2-1, with a tentative D call TRBD2 (5 bases). Germline V CDR1 and CDR2: ENHRY, SYGVKD. This CDR3 region has 15 residues. V shed 6 bases and J shed 6 bases, with 18 bases lying between them. CDR3 region: CAISGVTTRGNEQFF. The CDR3 coding sequence is TGTGCCATCAGCGGGGTAACCACCAGAGGCAATGAGCAGTTCTTC.

There are many counts of this clonotype. The gene calls are TRBV28 and TRBJ2-5; 7 positions agree with TRBD1. There are 13 residues in the CDR3. Germline values: CDR1 MDHEN, CDR2 SYDVKM. The trim removed 8 bases at V and 0 bases at J, leaving 3 bases unmatched. The CDR3 coding sequence is TGTGCCAGCGGGGACAGCAACCAAGAGACCCAGTACTTC. It is translated as CASGDSNQETQYF.

As for this clonotype: One junction end does not reproduce the germline sequence, and a read error may be involved. Written as DNA, the CDR3 is TGTGCCTGGGGGACCGCACTATGGGAAGCTCTCTTT. Its protein is CAWGTALWEALF. J is TRBJ1-1 and V is TRBV30; D is perhaps TRBD1 (5 bases). The CDR3 is made up of 12 amino acids. The germline gives CDR1 GTSNPN, CDR2 SVGIG (reference sequence).

This clonotype has more than one count but fewer than ten. The J gene is TRBJ2-1, the V gene TRBV2, with D possibly matching TRBD1 (5 bases). V lost 9 bases and J lost 12, with 21 bases in between. Germline values: CDR1 SNHLY, CDR2 FYNNEI. This CDR3 is built from 13 residues. In nucleotides, the CDR3 is TGTGCCAGTCGAAAGTCGGCTCCTCAGGGGCAGTTCTTC. Protein sequence: CASRKSAPQGQFF.

This clonotype has just a few counts. The chain couples TRBV4-1 to TRBJ2-2; unclear D gene. CDR1 is MGHRA, CDR2 YSYEKL, per germline. Trimming pared 1 base from V and 7 bases from J, leaving 13 bases between. The CDR3 has 15 amino acids. Written as DNA, the CDR3 is TGCGCCAGCAGCCAAGGAGGATGGGGTATCGGGGAGCTGTTTTTT. This codes for CASSQGGWGIGELFF.

In its sample, this clonotype was seen many times. The chain joins TRBV20-1 to TRBJ2-7; unclear D gene. V was pared by 0 bases and J by 0 bases, with 12 bases between. This CDR3 region has 15 residues. The V gene's germline CDR1 is DFQATT and CDR2 SNEGSKA (reference sequence). CDR3 protein: CSARDLDLSSYEQYF. The CDR3 DNA reads TGCAGTGCTAGAGATCTCGACTTATCCTCCTACGAGCAGTACTTC.

Many counts were recorded for this clonotype. The genes are TRBV2 and TRBJ1-5; D is unresolved. Trimming stripped 4 bases from V and 3 bases from J, with 13 bases between. This CDR3 spans 15 amino acids. From germline, CDR1 is SNHLY and CDR2 FYNNEI. CDR3 sequence (DNA): TGTGCCAGCAGTGGCGCCCGGACTTTCAATCAGCCCCAGCATTTT. Its protein is CASSGARTFNQPQHF.

Only a few counts were recorded for this clonotype. The chain is built from TRBV18 and TRBJ2-2; 7 nucleotides agree with TRBD2. There are 16 residues in the CDR3. J gave up 2 bases and V 2 bases, and 5 bases lay outside the gene matches. Germline CDR1 reads KGHSH; CDR2 reads LQKENI. CDR3 sequence: CASSPNWDYNTGELFF. CDR3 nucleotide sequence: TGTGCCAGCTCACCAAATTGGGACTATAACACCGGGGAGCTGTTTTTT. The entire variable domain, with the rest obtained from reference TRBV18 and TRBJ2-2, is as follows: NAGVMQNPRHLVRRRGQEARLRCSPMKGHSHVYWYRQLPEEGLKFMVYLQKENIIDESGMPKERFSAEFPKEGPSILRIQQVVRGDSAAYFCASSPNWDYNTGELFFGEGSRLTVL.

The V and J genes are TRBV4-2 and TRBJ2-3; D call uncertain. The germline V gene has CDR1 LGHNA and CDR2 YNFKEQ. This CDR3 has 14 residues. V was trimmed by 10 bases and J by 0 bases, leaving 14 bases between them. CDR3 amino acids: CATGRFGSTDTQYF. The CDR3 bases are TGTGCCACCGGTCGTTTTGGGAGCACAGATACGCAGTATTTT.

The chain has TRBV20-1 and TRBJ2-2; D uncertain. The ends were cut back, 2 bases at V and 0 bases at J, with 10 bases in the middle. This CDR3 is built from 15 residues. Germline V gives CDR1 DFQATT, CDR2 SNEGSKA (reference sequence). The CDR3 here is CSARWAYSNTGELFF. CDR3 bases: TGCAGTGCTAGATGGGCTTACTCGAACACCGGGGAGCTGTTTTTT.